This TCR beta chain is from a study of cytomegalovirus exposure and HLA in healthy donors. The germline V gene encodes CDR1 DFQATT and CDR2 SNEGSKA (reference sequence). Trimming stripped 4 bases from V and 5 bases from J, with 6 bases between. The CDR3 contains 10 residues. Comment on this clone: Its antigen remains unidentified.

13 Jbeta primers and 60 Vbeta primers were used for the PCR. Generated by immunoSEQ multiplex PCR, the TCRdb table keeps only in-frame clones and is missing some. The sample yields about 200,000 clones, approximately 86% seen once. General observations from the study: Later, TCR association rates were found to vary by HLA locus, highest for DRB1 and lowest for HLA-C.

The chain uses TRBV20-1 and TRBJ2-7; D uncertain. This TCR was recovered from a woman aged 25 to 45 in good health and CMV-seronegative. The sample comprised PBMCs. CDR3 DNA: TGCAGTGCTATTCCTCACGAGCAGTACTTC. Protein: CSAIPHEQYF.